This T cell receptor (beta chain) was captured by sequencing in a study of T cell responses to AZD1222 COVID-19 vaccine. Across the study: Investigators merged groups given second doses at roughly 4 or roughly 12 weeks.

The length of the CDR3 is 19 residues. The germline V gene encodes CDR1 SQVTM and CDR2 ANQGSEA. V was cut by 0 bases and J by 2 bases, with 20 bases left in between. Study findings and constraints: Baseline seropositives among AZD1222 recipients totaled only five or six. Spike-specific TCR breadth rose after two AZD1222 doses, and depth rose as well. White British donors predominated, females outnumbered males, and clonal diversity was possibly underestimated.

The sample holds a few counts of this clone. Its antigen is as yet unknown. The repertoire was sequenced with immunoSEQ multiplex PCR; TCRdb's copy has only in-frame clones and lacks some. The sample lists some 130,000 clones; just over 85% were seen once. V usage is TRBV29-1 and J usage is TRBJ2-6, with TRBD2 as a possible D gene (6 bases). The TCR was taken from an adult in good health. The sequencing here drew on peripheral blood, taken on day 0 of AZD1222 vaccination. The CDR3, as DNA: TGCAGCGTTGAAGAATGGGGGACTCCTTTAGCCGCTGGGGCCAACGTCCTGACTTTC. Encoded protein: CSVEEWGTPLAAGANVLTF.